The 8 T cell receptor beta chains presented below share a single source sample, sequenced in a study of blood T cell repertoires in COVID-19. Only in-frame clones appear in the TCRdb table, and some are missing; sequencing was by immunoSEQ multiplex PCR. Among around 400,000 clones listed, over 75% were seen once. The sequenced sample consisted of PBMCs or T cells enriched from blood (not recorded which). These receptor sequences come from a woman aged 18 to 35 who had been exposed to COVID-19.

The V call is TRBV7-2, the J call TRBJ2-7; 14 bases are a match to TRBD2. CDR3 length: 16 residues. Germline CDR1 and CDR2: SGHTA and FQGNSA. V was pared by 4 bases and J by 0 bases, with 2 bases of the junction left unmatched. In DNA, the CDR3 is TGTGCCAGCAGCTCGGGACTAGCGGGGGTCTCCTACGAGCAGTACTTC. This sequence encodes CASSSGLAGVSYEQYF.

The genes are TRBV6-5 and TRBJ2-7; maybe TRBD2 (6 bases). Germline CDR1 reads MNHEY; CDR2 reads SVGAGI. V was trimmed by 10 bases and J by 4 bases, leaving 17 bases between them. The CDR3 runs 13 residues. The CDR3 DNA is TGTGCCACCGTGACTAGAGGGACGTACGAGCAGTACTTC. Translation: CATVTRGTYEQYF.

This CDR3 reads CAISGTSGIPNEQFF. The CDR3 bases are TGTGCCATCAGTGGGACTAGCGGGATTCCAAATGAGCAGTTCTTC. The rearrangement uses TRBV10-3 and TRBJ2-1; TRBD2 agrees at 12 bases. The junction had 5 bases not matched to a gene; V was cut back by 4 bases and J by 7 bases. The germline V gene has CDR1 ENHRY and CDR2 SYGVKD. The CDR3 consists of 15 residues.

This chain uses TRBV14 with TRBJ2-3, with TRBD2 matching over 10 bases. CDR1 is SGHDN, CDR2 FVKESK, per germline. Germline trimming cut 5 bases from V and 2 bases from J; bases unmatched to any gene: 16. There are 19 residues in the CDR3. The CDR3: CASSAPMRALAGTTDTQYF. The CDR3 nucleotides read TGTGCCAGCAGCGCACCAATGAGAGCACTAGCGGGAACCACAGATACGCAGTATTTT.

The chain carries TRBV14 and TRBJ1-6, with D possibly matching TRBD1 (6 bases). V lost 0 bases and J 9 bases, leaving 6 bases between the germline ends. Germline CDR1 and CDR2: SGHDN and FVKESK. The CDR3 loop spans 13 amino acids. Written as DNA, the CDR3 is TGTGCCAGCAGCCAAGACAGGGGTTCACCCCTCCACTTT. It specifies CASSQDRGSPLHF.

This clone was picked up a small number of times. The chain employs TRBV21-1 and TRBJ1-4; whether TRBD1, the table's D call, matches the DNA was not checked. TRBV21-1 is a listed pseudogene. The CDR3 is 17 amino acids. CDR3 DNA sequence: TGTGCCAGCAGCAAACCCCAGGGTCTTGCAACTAATGAAAAACTGTTTTTT. Its translation: CASSKPQGLATNEKLFF.

The J gene is TRBJ2-1, the V gene TRBV6-5; weak D call: TRBD1 (6 bases). Germline assignment: CDR1 MNHEY and CDR2 SVGAGI. Trimming shortened V by 5 bases and J by 4 bases, and 15 bases separated the two germline ends. The CDR3 has 15 amino acids. The CDR3 sequence is CASSRGTELYNEQFF. The CDR3 DNA reads as TGTGCCAGCAGTAGGGGGACGGAGCTTTACAATGAGCAGTTCTTC.

This chain uses TRBV5-6 with TRBJ1-2; D may be TRBD1 (6 bases). CDR1 is SGHDT, CDR2 YYEEEE, per germline. The CDR3 contains 15 residues. With 0 bases removed from V and 3 bases from J, the gap between germline ends came to 12 bases. CDR3 sequence: CASSLENPGDYGYTF. CDR3 DNA sequence: TGTGCCAGCAGCTTGGAGAACCCAGGGGACTATGGCTACACCTTC.